This paragraph reports one T cell receptor (beta chain). This CDR3 spans 16 amino acids. After removal of 4 bases from V and 2 bases from J, the junction contained 9 bases not matched to a gene. From germline, CDR1 is SGHTA and CDR2 FQGNSA. The source of the sample is a study of blood T cell repertoires in COVID-19. On the study more broadly: Sources were T cells, B-cell-depleted T cells, or PBMCs; the material itself was cDNA or gDNA.

Data came from immunoSEQ multiplex PCR; TCRdb stores just in-frame clones and leaves some out. The table includes more than 80,000 clones, roughly 90% detected once. Sequenced: peripheral blood. The rearrangement joins TRBV7-2 to TRBJ2-5; the match to TRBD2 covers 8 bases. This TCR came from a human donor with active COVID-19. The donor label of this sample is uncertain. The CDR3 bases are TGTGCCAGCAGCTATCAGTCCGGGACTAGACAAGAGACCCAGTACTTC. Translation: CASSYQSGTRQETQYF.